The 17 T cell receptor beta chains below were found in one sample sequenced in a study of T-cell memory formation after mild COVID-19 (dated by TCRdb to the early 2020s). Library prep was done by 5' RACE. These reads were obtained on an Illumina NovaSeq 6000. In TCRdb, the public reads were trimmed at Q25 with fastp and aligned with MiXCR, with productive beta chains retained. Each entry merges the rows of one CDR3 protein and shows their most common DNA and genes. Within this sample are 250,000 to 400,000 distinct CDR3 sequences, with 13% to 15% of them counted one time only. The biggest ten clones account for around 23% of the sample. Sequenced input: PBMCs or a T cell subset sorted from them (not recorded which). These receptor sequences come from a young man who had mild COVID-19 (a few samples of this study predate the infection). The sample titles of this study are shuffled in the database, so cell type and time point are left out; the donor was told from shared clones.

The V gene is TRBV7-2, the J gene TRBJ2-3, with 10 bases fitting TRBD2. Germline CDR1 and CDR2: SGHTA and FQGNSA. J lost 6 bases, V lost 9 bases, and 9 bases had no gene match. The CDR3 runs to 14 residues. CDR3 protein: CASRFLAGVDTQYF. CDR3 coding DNA: TGTGCCAGTAGATTTCTAGCGGGGGTGGATACGCAGTATTTT.

The chain links TRBV6-1 to TRBJ2-2; D ambiguous. CDR1 and CDR2 (germline): MNHNS, SASEGT. The CDR3 covers 14 residues. Trimming shortened V by 2 bases and J by 5 bases, and 9 bases separated the two germline ends. CDR3: CASSESVYTGELFF. CDR3 DNA sequence: TGTGCCAGCAGTGAAAGTGTCTATACCGGGGAGCTGTTTTTT.

The sample holds a few counts of this clonotype. The gene calls are TRBV3-1 and TRBJ2-5, with D possibly TRBD2 on 7 matching bases. CDR1 is LGHDT and CDR2 is YNNKEL in the germline V gene (reference sequence). This CDR3 region has 16 residues. Trimming took 2 bases from V and 1 from J, leaving 14 bases between them. CDR3 in DNA: TGTGCCAGCAGCCAATGGGAGGGGGGGATCCAAGAGACCCAGTACTTC. It specifies CASSQWEGGIQETQYF.

This clonotype was observed at least ten times. The DNA for the CDR3 is TGCGCCAGCAGCTTGAGTAGGCTAGCGGGGCCCCACGGGGATGAGCAGTTCTTC. This translates into CASSLSRLAGPHGDEQFF. The chain links TRBV5-1 to TRBJ2-1; 9 positions match TRBD2. The CDR3 length is 18 residues. Germline lookup yields CDR1 SGHRS and CDR2 YFSETQ. With 1 base clipped from V and 8 bases from J, the junction kept 16 bases outside the gene matches. The full variable domain, with the rest looked up from reference TRBV5-1 and TRBJ2-1, is KAGVTQTPRYLIKTRGQQVTLSCSPISGHRSVSWYQQTPGQGLQFLFEYFSETQRNKGNFPGRFSGRQFSNSRSEMNVSTLELGDSALYLCASSLSRLAGPHGDEQFFGPGTRLTVL.

The V call is TRBV7-9, the J call TRBJ1-2, with D unresolved. Germline lookup yields CDR1 SEHNR and CDR2 FQNEAQ (reference sequence). CDR3 size: 14 residues. V was shortened by 5 bases and J by 0 bases, with 10 bases between the two germline ends. This CDR3 is CASSRYMANYGYTF. CDR3 bases: TGTGCCAGCAGCCGATACATGGCTAACTATGGCTACACCTTC.

V and J are TRBV5-1 and TRBJ2-3; the D gene is possibly TRBD1 (6 bases). V was cut by 1 base and J by 5 bases, with 14 bases left in between. CDR1 SGHRS and CDR2 YFSETQ come from the germline V gene. The CDR3 is 15 amino acids. CDR3 sequence reads: CASSLTGSSQDTQYF. DNA for the CDR3: TGCGCCAGCAGCTTGACAGGGAGTTCTCAAGATACGCAGTATTTT.

The chain couples TRBV24-1 to TRBJ2-7; D is unclear. The germline gives CDR1 KGHDR, CDR2 SFDVKD. The CDR3 sequence is 13 residues long. Trimming shortened V by 1 base and J by 3 bases, and 6 bases separated the two germline ends. The CDR3 reads CATSDFSVYEQYV. In DNA, the CDR3 is TGTGCCACCAGTGATTTTTCGGTCTACGAGCAGTACGTC.

This clonotype has just a few counts. V usage is TRBV28 and J usage is TRBJ2-7, with 7 positions matching TRBD1. CDR1 is MDHEN, CDR2 SYDVKM, per germline. V gave up 7 bases and J gave up 13 bases; unmatched junction bases: 13. The CDR3 runs to 12 residues. DNA of the CDR3: TGTGCCAGCAATGACCGGGGTGGACAGGTATACGTC. Protein sequence: CASNDRGGQVYV.

The J gene is TRBJ1-5, the V gene TRBV27; 9 nucleotides line up with TRBD1. With 6 bases clipped from V and 16 bases from J, the junction kept 10 bases outside the gene matches. This CDR3 has 12 residues. CDR1 is MNHEY and CDR2 is SMNVEV in the germline V gene (reference sequence). The CDR3 sequence is CASRGQGLMPHF. The DNA for the CDR3 is TGTGCCAGCAGAGGACAGGGGTTAATGCCCCATTTT.

The genes are TRBV29-1 and TRBJ2-7; TRBD1 matches 7 bases. The CDR3 consists of 15 residues. Germline trimming cut 5 bases from V and 3 bases from J; bases unmatched to any gene: 13. Germline lookup yields CDR1 SQVTM and CDR2 ANQGSEA. CDR3 in amino acids: CSVKIRQGELYEQYF. The DNA of the CDR3 is TGCAGCGTTAAGATTCGACAGGGAGAACTCTACGAGCAGTACTTC.

This clonotype was counted at least ten times. The chain joins TRBV7-9 to TRBJ1-2; D not certain. In germline, CDR1 is SEHNR, CDR2 FQNEAQ (reference sequence). Trimming removed 8 bases from V and 7 bases from J, with 17 bases in between. The CDR3 consists of 13 residues. The CDR3 sequence is CASSAPLGGGYTF. CDR3 coding DNA: TGTGCCAGCTCCGCGCCGTTGGGTGGTGGCTACACCTTC.

This clonotype has ten or more counts. This rearrangement joins TRBV7-2 to TRBJ2-1, with 9 bases lining up with TRBD1. CDR1 and CDR2 from the germline V gene are SGHTA and FQGNSA. The CDR3 length is 15 residues. The junction had 6 bases not matched to a gene; V was cut back by 1 base and J by 8 bases. The CDR3 region is CASSLGLTGGHEQFF. CDR3 sequence (DNA): TGTGCCAGCAGCTTAGGGTTAACAGGGGGCCATGAGCAGTTCTTC.

This clonotype was observed a handful of times. This chain connects TRBV7-9 to TRBJ1-5; D gene uncertain. The CDR3 length is 12 residues. Trimming took off 6 bases at V and 4 bases at J, with 7 bases between the two ends. CDR1 SEHNR and CDR2 FQNEAQ come from the germline V gene (reference sequence). This chain's CDR3 is CASRNANQPQHF. The DNA of the CDR3 is TGTGCCAGCAGAAATGCGAATCAGCCCCAGCATTTT.

The CDR3 DNA is TGTGCCAGCAGTGAAGGGACAGGGGGCTGGATCCATGGCTACACCTTC. Translating it yields CASSEGTGGWIHGYTF. The chain uses TRBV25-1 and TRBJ1-2, with 12 bases that match TRBD1. Looked up from germline, CDR1 is MGHDK and CDR2 is SYGVNS. This CDR3 is built from 16 residues. J gave up 6 bases and V 2 bases, and 7 bases lay outside the gene matches.

This clonotype was picked up a small number of times. One end of the junction is discordant with germline, which a read error may explain. This chain joins TRBV4-1 and TRBJ2-5; D not resolved. Germline V gives CDR1 MGHRA, CDR2 YSYEKL. The CDR3 has 15 amino acids. The CDR3, as DNA: TGCGCCAGCAGCCAAGAAACTACCCTTCAAGGGACCCAGTACTTC. Its translation is CASSQETTLQGTQYF.

This clonotype was observed once. The chain joins TRBV5-1 to TRBJ1-2, with 7 bases lining up with TRBD1. Germline V gene sequence: CDR1 SGHRS, CDR2 YFSETQ. The J segment lost 8 bases and the V segment lost 7 bases, leaving 8 bases of the junction unmatched. The CDR3 is made up of 12 amino acids. The CDR3 DNA reads as TGCGCCAGCCGAACAGGGGATGAAGGCTACACCTTC. Protein: CASRTGDEGYTF.

This clonotype has a handful of counts. The rearrangement links TRBV6-5 to TRBJ2-7; 15 bases map to TRBD2. Trimming at V came to 6 bases and at J to 7 bases, leaving 7 bases not matched to a gene. In germline, CDR1 is MNHEY, CDR2 SVGAGI. This CDR3 has 15 amino acids. The CDR3 sequence is CASSRTSGGAEEQYF. CDR3 coding DNA: TGTGCCAGCAGCCGGACTAGCGGGGGGGCTGAGGAGCAGTACTTC.